Sequencing of this T cell receptor (beta chain) was carried out in a study of blood T cell repertoires in COVID-19. V dropped 5 bases and J dropped 3; count of bases not matched to a gene: 6. The germline CDR1 and CDR2 sequences are SEHNR and FQNEAQ (reference sequence). This CDR3 has 16 amino acids. Per the authors' pipeline: Amplification from reference gene primers served as the basis for estimated nucleated cell counts. Method: immunoSEQ multiplex PCR; TCRdb's copy keeps in-frame clones and lacks some. From that table come the V and J calls and clone size; the DNA was used to work out D and trimming. Seen here are 35,000 to 50,000 clones, about 89% observed once, and the top ten hold about a sixth.

The TCR comes from a woman in her twenties or thirties in a cohort sampled during active COVID-19. The rearrangement uses TRBV7-9 and TRBJ1-6, with TRBD1 identical over 8 bases. Sequenced sample: peripheral blood. CDR3 nucleotides: TGTGCCAGCAGCCAGGGGGCAGGGTTCTATAATTCACCCCTCCACTTT. Encoded protein: CASSQGAGFYNSPLHF.